Shown below are 18 T cell receptor beta chains from a single sample sequenced in a study of shared T cell receptors in the human thymus. Repertoires were generated with immunoSEQ multiplex PCR, while TCRdb's copy carries only in-frame clones and drops some. The data show approximately 580,000 clones, roughly 74% seen once. The same specimen was also included in a second study, on human thymus T cells.

Sequencing was done on a sample of thymocytes. The receptors here all came from a boy under two years old with a congenital heart defect.

The V gene is TRBV4-1, the J gene TRBJ2-7, with 11 bases lining up with TRBD2. The V segment lost 4 bases and the J segment 4 bases; nucleotides outside the gene matches: 6. CDR3 length: 15 amino acids. Per the germline V gene, CDR1 is MGHRA and CDR2 is YSYEKL. As DNA, the CDR3 is TGCGCCAGCAGCCCGTCCGGGACTAGCGGATACGAGCAGTACTTC. As protein: CASSPSGTSGYEQYF.

The genes are TRBV5-6 and TRBJ2-5; 7 bases agree with TRBD1. The CDR3 totals 14 residues. Germline loops: CDR1 SGHDT, CDR2 YYEEEE. Trimming at V came to 5 bases and at J to 3 bases, leaving 7 bases not matched to a gene. CDR3 sequence (DNA): TGTGCCAGCAGGCCCAGGGACAGCAAAGAGACCCAGTACTTC. Translated: CASRPRDSKETQYF.

The chain joins TRBV4-3 to TRBJ2-7; the match to TRBD2 covers 12 bases. V lost 0 bases to trimming and J lost 6 bases; unmatched junction nucleotides: 21. Germline assignment: CDR1 LGHNA and CDR2 YSLEER. The CDR3 loop spans 21 amino acids. The CDR3 sequence is CASSQDLVRGPSSGRAIEQYF. The CDR3 nucleotides read TGCGCCAGCAGCCAAGATCTTGTCAGGGGGCCATCTAGCGGGAGGGCGATCGAGCAGTACTTC.

This clone was recorded a few times. This rearrangement joins TRBV4-2 to TRBJ2-5; weak D call: TRBD2 (6 bases). Looked up from germline, CDR1 is LGHNA and CDR2 is YNFKEQ. The CDR3 runs to 13 residues. V lost 4 bases and J 5 bases, leaving 11 bases between the germline ends. CDR3 sequence reads: CASSLLEGETQYF. The CDR3 DNA reads TGTGCCAGCAGCCTGCTGGAGGGGGAGACCCAGTACTTC.

V gene TRBV27 combines with J gene TRBJ2-2, with unresolved D. V was clipped by 4 bases and J by 0 bases, with 6 bases between them. CDR1 is MNHEY, CDR2 SMNVEV, per germline (reference sequence). CDR3 length equals 14 residues. The CDR3 DNA reads as TGTGCCAGCAGTTCACAAACGAACACCGGGGAGCTGTTTTTT. Its translation: CASSSQTNTGELFF.

This sequence joins TRBV9 and TRBJ2-5; 7 nucleotides align to TRBD1. Germline-derived CDR1 and CDR2 are SGDLS and YYNGEE. The CDR3 is 14 residues long. The V segment lost 5 bases and the J segment 2 bases; nucleotides outside the gene matches: 6. Here the CDR3 DNA reads TGTGCCAGCAGTCCTCCGGGACAGCAAGAGACCCAGTACTTC. This gives the protein CASSPPGQQETQYF.

As regards this clone: One junction end disagrees with the germline gene, perhaps due to a read error. This chain uses TRBV20-1 with TRBJ2-5; D not resolved. The CDR3 is 9 amino acids. Germline V lookup: CDR1 DFQATT, CDR2 SNEGSKA (reference sequence). The chain's CDR3 is CSARDPTNF. The CDR3, as DNA: TGCAGTGCTAGAGACCCTACCAACTTC.

The chain uses TRBV14 and TRBJ1-5; weak D call: TRBD1 (5 bases). CDR3 length: 16 residues. The V gene lost 1 base and the J gene lost 0 bases, with 10 bases spanning the gap. Germline V gene lookup returns CDR1 SGHDN and CDR2 FVKESK. The CDR3 DNA reads as TGTGCCAGCAGCCAAGGGGGGACTCATAGCAATCAGCCCCAGCATTTT. As protein: CASSQGGTHSNQPQHF.

On this clone itself: Other DNA sequences in this specimen translate into the identical CDR3. The rearrangement joins TRBV6-6 to TRBJ1-5, with D uncertain. V was trimmed by 4 bases and J by 4 bases, leaving 11 bases between them. CDR3 size: 14 residues. The germline V gene has CDR1 MNHNY and CDR2 SVGAGI (reference sequence). This CDR3 is CASSLGGGNQPQHF. CDR3 coding DNA: TGTGCCAGCAGTTTGGGTGGAGGGAATCAGCCCCAGCATTTT.

This rearrangement joins TRBV25-1 to TRBJ1-3; D may be TRBD1 (6 bases). This CDR3 contains 16 residues. Germline V gene data show CDR1 as MGHDK and CDR2 as SYGVNS. Trimming left V 4 bases short and J 4 bases short, with 17 bases between. As DNA, the CDR3 is TGTGCCAGCAGTGCTAACAGGGAGGGTGAAGGAAACACCATATATTTT. Encoded protein: CASSANREGEGNTIYF.

This clone was counted between two and nine times. The rearrangement joins TRBV7-2 to TRBJ1-4; D is unclear. The CDR3 runs 14 residues. V lost 1 base to trimming and J lost 6 bases, with 9 bases between them. Germline CDR1 reads SGHTA; CDR2 reads FQGNSA. The DNA for the CDR3 is TGTGCCAGCAGCTTAGTTGGGGAGGATGAAAAACTGTTTTTT. Protein: CASSLVGEDEKLFF.

The chain couples TRBV4-3 to TRBJ2-3, with 10 bases that match TRBD2. Per germline, CDR1 LGHNA and CDR2 YSLEER. This CDR3 region has 18 residues. The junction had 13 bases not matched to a gene; V was cut back by 0 bases and J by 7 bases. CDR3 protein: CASSQDPVVAGGWNTQYF. CDR3 nucleotide sequence: TGCGCCAGCAGCCAAGATCCCGTTGTAGCGGGAGGTTGGAATACGCAGTATTTT.

The sample holds one count of this clone. The chain carries TRBV27 and TRBJ1-5; D ambiguous. The CDR3 extends over 15 amino acids. CDR1 is MNHEY, CDR2 SMNVEV, per germline (reference sequence). The V end was cut by 7 bases, the J end by 2 bases, with 15 bases between. The CDR3 loop is CASTPHYEGNQPQHF. Here the CDR3 DNA reads TGTGCCAGCACTCCACATTACGAGGGCAATCAGCCCCAGCATTTT.

V and J are TRBV15 and TRBJ2-5, with D perhaps matching TRBD2 (6 bases). Germline loops: CDR1 LNHNV, CDR2 YYDKDF (reference sequence). The V gene lost 1 base and the J gene lost 5 bases, with 23 bases spanning the gap. The CDR3 is made up of 18 amino acids. Written as DNA, the CDR3 is TGTGCCACCAGCAGAGTACGGGTGAGCCAAAAACGGGGGGAGACCCAGTACTTC. This sequence encodes CATSRVRVSQKRGETQYF. Using reference TRBV15 and TRBJ2-5 for the parts outside the CDR3, the full variable domain is DAMVIQNPRYQVTQFGKPVTLSCSQTLNHNVMYWYQQKSSQAPKLLFHYYDKDFNNEADTPDNFQSRRPNTSFCFLDIRSPGLGDTAMYLCATSRVRVSQKRGETQYFGPGTRLLVL.

V is TRBV4-1 and J is TRBJ1-3; possible D gene TRBD1, 6 bases. Germline V CDR1 and CDR2: MGHRA, YSYEKL. Trimming took off 2 bases at V and 0 bases at J, with 14 bases between the two ends. CDR3 length: 17 amino acids. CDR3 residues: CASSQHRTASSGNTIYF. The CDR3 DNA sequence: TGCGCCAGCAGCCAACATAGGACAGCCTCCTCTGGAAACACCATATATTTT.

The V gene is TRBV15, the J gene TRBJ2-1, with 16 bases aligning to TRBD2. Unmatched junction bases numbered 6, after V lost 0 bases and J lost 7 bases. This CDR3 has 18 residues. From germline, CDR1 is LNHNV and CDR2 YYDKDF (reference sequence). In DNA, the CDR3 is TGTGCCACCAGCAGAGATCCGGGACTAGCGGGAGGGCCAAATGAGCAGTTCTTC. The encoded protein is CATSRDPGLAGGPNEQFF.

V is TRBV30 and J is TRBJ2-3, with TRBD2 identical over 8 bases. The ends lost 0 bases at V and 4 bases at J; junction bases unmatched: 12. Looked up from germline, CDR1 is GTSNPN and CDR2 is SVGIG (reference sequence). This CDR3 contains 17 residues. The chain's CDR3 is CAWSVWPSGLGADTQYF. The CDR3 DNA follows: TGTGCCTGGAGTGTATGGCCTAGCGGGCTGGGGGCAGATACGCAGTATTTT. Combining the CDR3 with reference TRBV30 and TRBJ2-3 gives the whole variable domain SQTIHQWPATLVQPVGSPLSLECTVEGTSNPNLYWYRQAAGRGLQLLFYSVGIGQISSEVPQNLSASRPQDRQFILSSKKLLLSDSGFYLCAWSVWPSGLGADTQYFGPGTRLTVL.

The rearrangement uses TRBV27 and TRBJ2-1, with TRBD2 matching 10 bases. The CDR3 totals 18 residues. V lost 8 bases and J lost 0; bases outside the gene matches: 13. Per germline, CDR1 MNHEY and CDR2 SMNVEV (reference sequence). Written as DNA, the CDR3 is TGTGCCAGCTTTACCGGGACTAGCGCCCCGAGCTCCTACAATGAGCAGTTCTTC. The encoded protein is CASFTGTSAPSSYNEQFF.